This T cell receptor (beta chain) originates from a study of cytomegalovirus exposure and HLA in healthy donors. The PCR used 60 Vbeta and 13 Jbeta primers. The protocol was immunoSEQ multiplex PCR, while the TCRdb copy is restricted to in-frame clones and leaves out a portion. The sample lists 150,000 to 200,000 clones, 60% to 80% occurring once. This clone came up once. Its antigen is not identified. Germline assignment: CDR1 MDHEN and CDR2 SYDVKM. V was clipped by 4 bases and J by 1 base, with 8 bases between them. This CDR3 is 14 amino acids long. Broader study findings: The authors excluded some V segments, including TRBV6-2 and TRBV6-3, as indistinguishable. In a later analysis, TCR beta V- and J-gene trimming was associated with a missense DCLRE1C variant. By a later analysis, the bulk of CMV-associated TCR beta chains appeared HLA-restricted.

This TCR came from a male donor in good health and CMV-seronegative. The chain is built from TRBV28 and TRBJ1-3; possible D gene TRBD1, 6 bases. The source material was PBMCs. The CDR3 reads CASSSGQSGNTIYF. Written as DNA, the CDR3 is TGTGCCAGCAGTTCTGGACAGTCTGGAAACACCATATATTTT.